This TCR beta chain was captured by sequencing in a study of T cell responses to AZD1222 COVID-19 vaccine. Study-wide points: AZD1222 recipients seropositive at baseline numbered only six or seven.

With regard to this clone: Its antigen remains unknown.

Second doses were pooled across both intervals (about 4 or about 12 weeks). The repertoire was sequenced with immunoSEQ multiplex PCR; TCRdb's copy has only in-frame clones and lacks some. The table records 100,000 to 140,000 clones, 87% of them present only once. V shed 2 bases and J shed 3 bases, with 11 bases lying between them. The CDR3 is 15 amino acids. Germline loops: CDR1 KGHSH, CDR2 LQKENI. This specimen consisted of peripheral blood, obtained 28 days after the second AZD1222 dose. V and J are TRBV18 and TRBJ1-3, with D possibly TRBD1 on 5 matching bases. This TCR derives from an adult who received the AZD1222 COVID-19 vaccine. The CDR3: CASSPSAGIGNTIYF. As DNA, the CDR3 is TGTGCCAGCTCACCAAGTGCAGGGATTGGAAACACCATATATTTT.